This TCR beta chain appears in the sequencing data of a study of T cells in Graves' hyperthyroidism and ophthalmopathy. Amplification of TCR beta CDR3 regions was performed using RNA transcripts as template. The HTBI primer set was used in a first-round RT-PCR of the TCR CDR3. TCRdb fed the multiplex PCR reads into MiXCR, producing one record per CDR3 protein. The table includes 200,000 to 250,000 distinct CDR3 sequences, about a sixth detected once. Germline values: CDR1 SNHLY, CDR2 FYNNEI. J was trimmed by 8 bases and V by 7 bases; bases with no gene match: 8. The CDR3 spans 13 residues. This clonotype was observed at least ten times. Orbital computed tomography, thyroid ultrasound, serum thyroxine and TRAb, and clinical symptoms together informed the diagnoses.

This TCR derives from a woman between 18 and 29 years old with Graves' ophthalmopathy. The sequencing input was blood. The V gene is TRBV2, the J gene TRBJ1-1; 9 bases fit TRBD1. CDR3 protein: CASIFNGQGEAFF. DNA for the CDR3: TGTGCCAGCATTTTCAACGGACAGGGGGAAGCTTTCTTT.